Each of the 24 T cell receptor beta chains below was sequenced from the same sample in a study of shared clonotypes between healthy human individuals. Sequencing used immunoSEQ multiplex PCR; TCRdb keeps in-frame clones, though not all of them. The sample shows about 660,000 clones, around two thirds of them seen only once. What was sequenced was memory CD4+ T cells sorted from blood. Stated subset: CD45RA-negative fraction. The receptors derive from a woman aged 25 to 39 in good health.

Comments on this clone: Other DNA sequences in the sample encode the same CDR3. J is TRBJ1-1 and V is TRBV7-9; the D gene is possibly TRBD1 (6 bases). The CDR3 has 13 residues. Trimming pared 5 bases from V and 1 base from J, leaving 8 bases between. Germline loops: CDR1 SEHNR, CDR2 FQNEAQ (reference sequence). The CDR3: CASSQGGNTEAFF. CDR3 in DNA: TGTGCCAGCAGCCAAGGGGGGAACACTGAAGCTTTCTTT.

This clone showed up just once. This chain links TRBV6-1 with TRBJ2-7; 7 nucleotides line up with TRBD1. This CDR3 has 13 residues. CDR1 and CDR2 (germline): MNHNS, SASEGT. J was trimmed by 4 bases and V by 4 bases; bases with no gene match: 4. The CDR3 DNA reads TGTGCCAGCAGTGCTGGACAGGATTACGAGCAGTACTTC. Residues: CASSAGQDYEQYF.

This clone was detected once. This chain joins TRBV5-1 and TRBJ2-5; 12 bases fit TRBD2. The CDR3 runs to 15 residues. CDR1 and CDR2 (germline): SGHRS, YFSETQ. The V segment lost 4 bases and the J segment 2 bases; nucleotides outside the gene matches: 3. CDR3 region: CASSAGLAGQETQYF. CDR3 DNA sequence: TGCGCCAGCAGCGCAGGACTAGCGGGGCAAGAGACCCAGTACTTC.

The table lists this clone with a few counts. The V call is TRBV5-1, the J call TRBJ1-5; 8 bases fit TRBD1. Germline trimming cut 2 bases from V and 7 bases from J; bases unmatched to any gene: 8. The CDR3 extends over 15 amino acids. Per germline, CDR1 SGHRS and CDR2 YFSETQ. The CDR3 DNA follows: TGCGCCAGCAGCTTATCGGGACAGGCACGGCAGCCCCAGCATTTT. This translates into CASSLSGQARQPQHF.

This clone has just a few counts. The CDR3 sequence: CASSFLNEQFF. CDR3 nucleotides: TGTGCCAGCAGCTTCCTGAATGAGCAGTTCTTC. The genes are TRBV7-2 and TRBJ2-1; no definite D call. This CDR3 is 11 amino acids long. V gave up 3 bases and J gave up 7 bases, with 4 bases separating them. Germline CDR1 is SGHTA and CDR2 is FQGNSA. The full variable domain, completed using reference TRBV7-2 and TRBJ2-1, is GAGVSQSPSNKVTEKGKDVELRCDPISGHTALYWYRQSLGQGLEFLIYFQGNSAPDKSGLPSDRFSAERTGGSVSTLTIQRTQQEDSAVYLCASSFLNEQFFGPGTRLTVL.

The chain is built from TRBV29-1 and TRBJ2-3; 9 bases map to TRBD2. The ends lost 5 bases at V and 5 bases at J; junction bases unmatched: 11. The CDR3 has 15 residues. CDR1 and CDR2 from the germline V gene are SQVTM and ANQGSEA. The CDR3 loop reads CSVQRGSGSGDTQYF. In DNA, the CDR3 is TGCAGCGTTCAGCGGGGTAGCGGGAGTGGAGATACGCAGTATTTT.

The CDR3 DNA reads as TGTGCCAGCAGTTTTGGACGGACCGGGGAGCTGTTTTTT. It is translated as CASSFGRTGELFF. This chain links TRBV6-1 with TRBJ2-2, with D unresolved. The length of the CDR3 is 13 residues. Germline V gene lookup returns CDR1 MNHNS and CDR2 SASEGT. Trimming left V 5 bases short and J 5 bases short, with 9 bases between.

CDR3 DNA: TGCAGCGGAAACGATCTTATGGAGACCCAGTACTTC. Protein: CSGNDLMETQYF. J is TRBJ2-5 and V is TRBV29-1; D is unclear. The CDR3 runs to 12 residues. The V end was cut by 7 bases, the J end by 5 bases, with 14 bases between. Germline V gives CDR1 SQVTM, CDR2 ANQGSEA.

As DNA, the CDR3 is TGTGCCAGCAGCTCCCGGACAGGAGAAAACATTCAGTACTTC. It encodes CASSSRTGENIQYF. The rearrangement uses TRBV7-2 and TRBJ2-4, with 7 positions matching TRBD1. CDR1 is SGHTA and CDR2 is FQGNSA in the germline V gene. The CDR3 is 14 residues long. The V segment lost 4 bases and the J segment 5 bases; nucleotides outside the gene matches: 5.

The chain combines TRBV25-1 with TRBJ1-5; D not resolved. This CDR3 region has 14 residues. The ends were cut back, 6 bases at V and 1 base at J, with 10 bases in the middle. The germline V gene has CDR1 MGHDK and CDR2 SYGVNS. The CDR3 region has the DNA TGTGCCAGCAGGGGTGCAGAAAGCAATCAGCCCCAGCATTTT. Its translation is CASRGAESNQPQHF.

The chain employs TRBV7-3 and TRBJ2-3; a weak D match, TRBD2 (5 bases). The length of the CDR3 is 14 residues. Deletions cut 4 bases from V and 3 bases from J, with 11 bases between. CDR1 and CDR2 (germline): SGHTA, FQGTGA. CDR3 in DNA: TGTGCCAGCAGCTCTAGCTGGAGAACAGATACGCAGTATTTT. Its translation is CASSSSWRTDTQYF.

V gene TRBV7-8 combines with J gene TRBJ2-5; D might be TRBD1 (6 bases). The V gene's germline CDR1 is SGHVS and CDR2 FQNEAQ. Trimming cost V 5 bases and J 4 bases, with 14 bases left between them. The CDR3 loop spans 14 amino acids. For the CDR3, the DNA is TGTGCCAGCAGCAGGAACCAGGGGCGAGAGACCCAGTACTTC. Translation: CASSRNQGRETQYF.

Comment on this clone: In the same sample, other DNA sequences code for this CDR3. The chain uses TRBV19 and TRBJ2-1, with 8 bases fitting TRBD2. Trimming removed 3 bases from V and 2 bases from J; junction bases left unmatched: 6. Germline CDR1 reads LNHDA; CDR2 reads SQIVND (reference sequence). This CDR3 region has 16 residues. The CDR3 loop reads CASSIGLAGPYNEQFF. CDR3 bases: TGTGCCAGTAGTATTGGGCTAGCGGGTCCCTACAATGAGCAGTTCTTC. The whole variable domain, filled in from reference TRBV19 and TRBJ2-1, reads DGGITQSPKYLFRKEGQNVTLSCEQNLNHDAMYWYRQDPGQGLRLIYYSQIVNDFQKGDIAEGYSVSREKKESFPLTVTSAQKNPTAFYLCASSIGLAGPYNEQFFGPGTRLTVL.

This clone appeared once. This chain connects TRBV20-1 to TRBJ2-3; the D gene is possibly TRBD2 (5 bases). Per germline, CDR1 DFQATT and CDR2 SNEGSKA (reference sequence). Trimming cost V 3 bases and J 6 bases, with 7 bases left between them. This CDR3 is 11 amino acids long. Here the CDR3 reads CSASIADTQYF. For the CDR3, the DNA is TGCAGTGCTAGTATAGCGGATACGCAGTATTTT.

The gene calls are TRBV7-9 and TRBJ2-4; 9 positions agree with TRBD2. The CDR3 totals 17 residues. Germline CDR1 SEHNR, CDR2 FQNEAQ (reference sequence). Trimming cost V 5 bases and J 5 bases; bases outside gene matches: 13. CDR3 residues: CASSPGSAGGRENIQYF. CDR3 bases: TGTGCCAGCAGCCCCGGTAGTGCGGGGGGGCGGGAAAACATTCAGTACTTC.

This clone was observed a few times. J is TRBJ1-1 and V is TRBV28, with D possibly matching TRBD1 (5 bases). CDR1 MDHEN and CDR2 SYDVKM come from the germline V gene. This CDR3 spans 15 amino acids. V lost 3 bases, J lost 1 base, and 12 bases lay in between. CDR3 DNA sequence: TGTGCCAGCAGTTTCGTTCAGGGCCCGAACACTGAAGCTTTCTTT. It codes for CASSFVQGPNTEAFF.

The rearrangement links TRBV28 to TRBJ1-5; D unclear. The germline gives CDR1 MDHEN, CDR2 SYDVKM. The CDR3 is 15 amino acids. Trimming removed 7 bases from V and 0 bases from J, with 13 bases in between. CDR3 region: CASTPRWNSNQPQHF. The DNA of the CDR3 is TGTGCCAGCACCCCCCGGTGGAATAGCAATCAGCCCCAGCATTTT. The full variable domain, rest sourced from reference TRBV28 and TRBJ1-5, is DVKVTQSSRYLVKRTGEKVFLECVQDMDHENMFWYRQDPGLGLRLIYFSYDVKMKEKGDIPEGYSVSREKKERFSLILESASTNQTSMYLCASTPRWNSNQPQHFGDGTRLSIL.

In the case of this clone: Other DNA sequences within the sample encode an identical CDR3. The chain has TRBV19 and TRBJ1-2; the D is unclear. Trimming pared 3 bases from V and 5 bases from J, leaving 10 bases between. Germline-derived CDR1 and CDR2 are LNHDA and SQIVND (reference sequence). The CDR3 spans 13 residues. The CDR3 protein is CASSMPQRYGYTF. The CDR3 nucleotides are TGTGCCAGTAGTATGCCACAGCGATATGGCTACACCTTC.

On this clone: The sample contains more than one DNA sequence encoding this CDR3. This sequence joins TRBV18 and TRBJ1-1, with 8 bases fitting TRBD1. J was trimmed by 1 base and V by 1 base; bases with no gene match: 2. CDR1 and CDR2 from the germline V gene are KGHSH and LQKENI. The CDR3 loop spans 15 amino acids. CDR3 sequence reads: CASSPRQGANTEAFF. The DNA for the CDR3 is TGTGCCAGCTCACCACGCCAGGGGGCGAACACTGAAGCTTTCTTT.

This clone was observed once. The CDR3 loop reads CASSIGQGRDEQYF. In DNA form, the CDR3 reads TGCGCCAGCAGTATTGGACAGGGCCGGGACGAGCAGTACTTC. The V gene is TRBV10-1, the J gene TRBJ2-7, with 8 bases lining up with TRBD1. The CDR3 is 14 residues long. V trimming: 5 bases; J trimming: 5 bases; junction bases outside the gene matches: 8. Germline V gives CDR1 WNHNN, CDR2 SYGVQD (reference sequence).

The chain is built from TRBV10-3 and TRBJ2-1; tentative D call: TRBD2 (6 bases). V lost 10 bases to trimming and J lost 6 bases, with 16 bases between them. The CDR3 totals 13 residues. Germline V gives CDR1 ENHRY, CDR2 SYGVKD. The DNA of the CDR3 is TGTGCCACCAAGGCTAGCGCGGGCAATGAGCAGTTCTTC. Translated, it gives CATKASAGNEQFF.

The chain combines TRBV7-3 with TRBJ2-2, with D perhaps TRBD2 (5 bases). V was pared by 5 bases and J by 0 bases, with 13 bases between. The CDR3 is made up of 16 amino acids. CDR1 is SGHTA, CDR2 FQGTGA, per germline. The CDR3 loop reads CASSLLGVTNTGELFF. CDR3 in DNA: TGTGCCAGCAGCCTACTAGGAGTCACGAACACCGGGGAGCTGTTTTTT.

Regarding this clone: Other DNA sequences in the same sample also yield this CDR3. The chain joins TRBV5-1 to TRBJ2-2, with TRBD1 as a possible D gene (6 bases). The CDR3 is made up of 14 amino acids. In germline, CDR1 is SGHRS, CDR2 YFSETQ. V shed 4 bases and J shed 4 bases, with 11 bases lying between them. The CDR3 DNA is TGCGCCAGCAGCCCGGACAGAGTCACCGGGGAGCTGTTTTTT. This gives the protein CASSPDRVTGELFF.

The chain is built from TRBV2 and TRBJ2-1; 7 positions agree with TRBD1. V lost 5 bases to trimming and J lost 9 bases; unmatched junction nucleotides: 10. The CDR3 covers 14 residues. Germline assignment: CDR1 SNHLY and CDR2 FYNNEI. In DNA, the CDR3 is TGTGCCAGCAGTCCCTTTGCAGGGGGAAGTGAGCAGTTCTTC. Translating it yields CASSPFAGGSEQFF.